The 20 T cell receptor beta chains given below trace back to one sample, sequenced in a study of T cells after yellow fever vaccination. Each CDR3 protein gets one entry after TCRdb re-called the 5' RACE reads with MiXCR. The table shows under 550,000 distinct CDR3 sequences, with 21% occurring only once. The specimen was PBMCs, collected roughly 20 days after the first yellow fever vaccination. Receptors were obtained from a man aged 18-30 years who received the YFV17D yellow fever vaccine.

This clonotype occurred a few times. The chain recombines TRBV19 with TRBJ1-5; TRBD1 is a possible D gene (5 bases). Germline-derived CDR1 and CDR2 are LNHDA and SQIVND (reference sequence). Trimming left V 3 bases short and J 9 bases short, with 15 bases between. The CDR3 contains 14 residues. CDR3 protein: CASSIPGAGAPQHF. The CDR3 coding sequence is TGTGCCAGTAGTATCCCGGGCGCCGGGGCGCCCCAGCATTTT.

V and J are TRBV28 and TRBJ2-7; no firm D call. Germline V lookup: CDR1 MDHEN, CDR2 SYDVKM. Trimming removed 2 bases from V and 6 bases from J, with 11 bases in between. The length of the CDR3 is 13 residues. CDR3 region: CASSLGRLGEQYV. The CDR3 region has the DNA TGTGCCAGCAGTTTAGGCAGGCTCGGCGAGCAGTACGTC.

A few counts support this clonotype. The V gene is TRBV4-1, the J gene TRBJ2-1; 9 nucleotides match TRBD2. Germline trimming cut 4 bases from V and 7 bases from J; bases unmatched to any gene: 17. The CDR3 runs to 18 residues. Germline V gives CDR1 MGHRA, CDR2 YSYEKL. The CDR3 region is CASSPIGVAGAYRNEQFF. CDR3 DNA: TGCGCCAGCAGCCCAATAGGTGTAGCGGGGGCCTACCGGAATGAGCAGTTCTTC.

This chain uses TRBV23-1 with TRBJ1-2, with D maybe TRBD1 (5 bases). TRBV23-1 is identified as an open reading frame with a role that is uncertain. The V end lost 2 bases, the J end lost 2 bases, and 18 bases lay between the germline ends. CDR3 length: 17 amino acids. As DNA, the CDR3 is TGCGCCAGCAGTCAAGCGGGACGCTCCGAGAGGAACTATGGCTACACCTTC. Protein sequence: CASSQAGRSERNYGYTF.

This clonotype was observed at least ten times. The chain is built from TRBV4-2 and TRBJ2-6; 11 bases match TRBD2. Per the germline V gene, CDR1 is LGHNA and CDR2 is YNFKEQ. The length of the CDR3 is 17 residues. The J segment lost 0 bases and the V segment lost 5 bases, leaving 3 bases of the junction unmatched. Written as DNA, the CDR3 is TGTGCCAGCAGCAGTAGCGGGGGGGCCTCTGGGGCCAACGTCCTGACTTTC. It encodes CASSSSGGASGANVLTF.

A word on this clonotype: Just one base apart from a much larger clone, this may be a read error. Here the CDR3 omits its conserved ending phenylalanine or tryptophan, so a read error is the likely source. The CDR3 spells CASSEDRVAQYC. Here the CDR3 DNA reads TGTGCCAGCTCAGAGGACAGGGTGGCCCAGTACTGC. V is TRBV18 and J is TRBJ2-5, with 8 positions matching TRBD1. CDR1 is KGHSH and CDR2 is LQKENI in the germline V gene. The J segment lost 9 bases and the V segment lost 5 bases, leaving 5 bases of the junction unmatched. This CDR3 has 12 amino acids.

Concerning this clonotype: This CDR3 is missing its conserved last phenylalanine or tryptophan, likely due to a read error. V usage is TRBV7-8 and J usage is TRBJ2-7, with a possible D match to TRBD2 (5 bases). CDR3 length equals 15 residues. Trimming removed 1 base at V and 1 base at J, with 11 bases between. The V gene's germline CDR1 is SGHVS and CDR2 FQNEAQ. The CDR3: CASSLGLRGSYEQYI. CDR3 DNA sequence: TGTGCCAGCAGCTTAGGCTTGAGAGGGTCCTACGAGCAGTACATC.

The chain recombines TRBV4-3 with TRBJ1-1; 7 bases are a match to TRBD1. CDR1 and CDR2 from the germline V gene are LGHNA and YSLEER. J lost 1 base, V lost 4 bases, and 3 bases had no gene match. The CDR3 runs 14 residues. The CDR3 spells CASSRDRENTEAFF. CDR3 nucleotides: TGCGCCAGCAGCCGTGACAGGGAGAACACTGAAGCTTTCTTT.

The chain carries TRBV7-2 and TRBJ1-5; the match to TRBD1 covers 7 bases. The CDR3 is 15 residues long. Germline V lookup: CDR1 SGHTA, CDR2 FQGNSA. Germline trimming cut 5 bases from V and 7 bases from J; bases unmatched to any gene: 11. CDR3: CASSPPPTGRQPQHF. CDR3 in DNA: TGTGCCAGCAGCCCCCCCCCGACAGGGCGGCAGCCCCAGCATTTT.

The chain recombines TRBV19 with TRBJ1-2; a possible D gene is TRBD1 (5 bases). There are 15 residues in the CDR3. Germline CDR1 LNHDA, CDR2 SQIVND (reference sequence). Between the trimmed V and J ends, which lost 6 bases and 5 bases, there was a span of 19 bases. The CDR3 coding sequence is TGTGCCAGTAGCCCGGGGCACCGACGTACTTATGGCTACACCTTC. Its translation is CASSPGHRRTYGYTF.

This clonotype has just a few counts. The chain couples TRBV4-3 to TRBJ2-1, with D tentatively TRBD1 or TRBD2 (7 bases each). V lost 4 bases and J 8 bases, leaving 18 bases between the germline ends. The CDR3 loop spans 15 amino acids. The germline gives CDR1 LGHNA, CDR2 YSLEER. The CDR3 here is CASSPQGGLIDEQFF. CDR3 coding DNA: TGCGCCAGCAGCCCCCAGGGGGGGCTTATCGATGAGCAGTTCTTC.

This clonotype was found many times. The chain uses TRBV6-1 and TRBJ2-5, with 7 nucleotides matching TRBD1. The germline gives CDR1 MNHNS, CDR2 SASEGT. Trimming removed 6 bases from V and 5 bases from J; junction bases left unmatched: 6. The CDR3 is 13 residues long. For the CDR3, the DNA is TGTGCCAGCAGGGCGAGGGGGCCTGAGACCCAGTACTTC. Amino acids: CASRARGPETQYF.

The rearrangement uses TRBV5-1 and TRBJ2-5, with TRBD2 identical over 14 bases. With V trimmed by 4 bases and J by 5 bases, 10 bases remained unmatched. Germline-derived CDR1 and CDR2 are SGHRS and YFSETQ. The CDR3 has 17 residues. The CDR3 region is CASSPGLAGDRQETQYF. DNA of the CDR3: TGCGCCAGCAGCCCGGGACTAGCGGGGGACCGCCAGGAGACCCAGTACTTC.

This chain joins TRBV9 and TRBJ2-1; D remains unclear. The V end was cut by 4 bases, the J end by 1 base, with 18 bases between. CDR1 is SGDLS, CDR2 YYNGEE, per germline. The CDR3 length is 17 residues. The CDR3 DNA sequence: TGTGCCAGCAGCCCCCCGGATTCTGTGAGTTCCTACAATGAGCAGTTCTTC. Encoded protein: CASSPPDSVSSYNEQFF.

The CDR3 loop is CASRGSNSNQPQHF. In DNA, the CDR3 is TGTGCCAGCAGGGGTTCGAATAGCAATCAGCCCCAGCATTTT. The genes are TRBV28 and TRBJ1-5; no definite D call. Trimming took 6 bases from V and 0 from J, leaving 9 bases between them. CDR1 and CDR2 from the germline V gene are MDHEN and SYDVKM. There are 14 residues in the CDR3.

Remarks on this clonotype: A much larger clone lies a single base off, so this may be a read error. The chain carries TRBV7-2 and TRBJ1-1; 8 bases align to TRBD1. The germline CDR1 and CDR2 sequences are SGHTA and FQGNSA. The CDR3 loop spans 17 amino acids. The CDR3 sequence is CASSTLDRAQRGTESFF. In nucleotides, the CDR3 is TGTGCCAGCAGCACCTTGGACAGGGCTCAAAGAGGCACTGAATCTTTCTTT.

This clonotype has more than one count but fewer than ten. This chain uses TRBV21-1 with TRBJ2-5; the DNA was not used to check the table's D call, TRBD1. TRBV21-1 is flagged as a pseudogene. There are 22 residues in the CDR3. In nucleotides, the CDR3 is TGTGCCAGCAGCAAAGGGCCCCGGGCGCGGGGGGACCGACCATCACATCAAGAGACCCAGTACTTC. This gives the protein CASSKGPRARGDRPSHQETQYF.

The chain has TRBV3-1 and TRBJ2-3, with TRBD2 as a possible D gene (7 bases). Germline values: CDR1 LGHDT, CDR2 YNNKEL (reference sequence). V lost 2 bases to trimming and J lost 1 base, with 10 bases between them. The CDR3 covers 15 residues. CDR3 amino acids: CASSQWGGGTDTQYF. For the CDR3, the DNA is TGTGCCAGCAGCCAATGGGGGGGCGGCACAGATACGCAGTATTTT.

There are a few counts of this clonotype. The V and J genes are TRBV10-3 and TRBJ2-3; 8 bases are shared with TRBD2. CDR1 is ENHRY and CDR2 is SYGVKD in the germline V gene. The trim removed 5 bases at V and 4 bases at J, leaving 11 bases unmatched. There are 16 residues in the CDR3. The CDR3 reads CAISMSVGGAPDTQYF. CDR3 nucleotides: TGTGCCATCAGTATGAGTGTCGGGGGGGCGCCAGATACGCAGTATTTT.

The table lists this clonotype with a few counts. At one of its ends the junction is not consistent with the germline gene, which may arise from a read error. J is TRBJ2-1 and V is TRBV11-2; D remains unclear. The length of the CDR3 is 11 residues. Germline CDR1 is SGHAT and CDR2 is FQNNGV. In DNA, the CDR3 is TGTGCCAGCAGCCCATACAGTGAGCAGTTCTTC. Translation: CASSPYSEQFF.